This T cell receptor beta chain was retrieved from a study of response to subunit inactivated influenza vaccine. General study points: It was the authors' suggestion that each seasonal influenza vaccination recruits few new T cells.

The CDR3 loop spans 14 amino acids. Germline assignment: CDR1 MDHEN and CDR2 SYDVKM. As regards this clonotype: What it binds is not known. A junction end diverges from the germline sequence, so it may reflect a read error.

MiXCR was run by TCRdb on the RT-PCR reads, yielding one entry per CDR3 protein. The sample lists about 240,000 distinct CDR3 sequences; more than 10% were seen once. The sample consisted of non-naive T cells sorted from PBMCs, taken 14 to 15 days before vaccination. The V call is TRBV28, the J call TRBJ2-5; D might be TRBD2 (6 bases). The TCR originated in a man aged 50 to 59 who received an inactivated influenza vaccine. CDR3 in DNA: TGTGCCGGCAGTTTTTGGCCCCGGGGGGAGACCCAGTACTTC. Protein: CAGSFWPRGETQYF.